This TCR beta chain comes out of a study of CD8 T cells in Susac syndrome. The CDR3 runs 16 residues. Germline CDR1 MDHEN, CDR2 SYDVKM. Trimming removed 7 bases from V and 0 bases from J, with 17 bases in between. RNA, at roughly 0.45 to 1 ug, was reverse transcribed with random hexamers. Across 54 Vbeta and 13 Jbeta, immunoSEQ multiplex PCR amplified TCR beta CDR3. TCRdb reprocessed the immunoSEQ multiplex PCR reads with MiXCR, giving one entry per CDR3 protein. Here the sample spans 110,000 or so distinct CDR3 sequences, 85% to 95% being singletons. CD8+ and CD4+ blood T cells underwent TCR beta sequencing. The control group consisted of healthy donors matched for age and sex. Negative isolation was used for CD8+ and CD4+ T cells, and FACS enrichment was applied to TEMRA cells.

The clonotype was recovered from a human donor in good health. The specimen sequenced was CD4+ T cells from PBMCs. V usage is TRBV28 and J usage is TRBJ2-3, with D maybe TRBD2 (5 bases). The DNA for the CDR3 is TGTGCCAGCACCATAGGAGGAGCGCTCAGCACAGATACGCAGTATTTT. It codes for CASTIGGALSTDTQYF.